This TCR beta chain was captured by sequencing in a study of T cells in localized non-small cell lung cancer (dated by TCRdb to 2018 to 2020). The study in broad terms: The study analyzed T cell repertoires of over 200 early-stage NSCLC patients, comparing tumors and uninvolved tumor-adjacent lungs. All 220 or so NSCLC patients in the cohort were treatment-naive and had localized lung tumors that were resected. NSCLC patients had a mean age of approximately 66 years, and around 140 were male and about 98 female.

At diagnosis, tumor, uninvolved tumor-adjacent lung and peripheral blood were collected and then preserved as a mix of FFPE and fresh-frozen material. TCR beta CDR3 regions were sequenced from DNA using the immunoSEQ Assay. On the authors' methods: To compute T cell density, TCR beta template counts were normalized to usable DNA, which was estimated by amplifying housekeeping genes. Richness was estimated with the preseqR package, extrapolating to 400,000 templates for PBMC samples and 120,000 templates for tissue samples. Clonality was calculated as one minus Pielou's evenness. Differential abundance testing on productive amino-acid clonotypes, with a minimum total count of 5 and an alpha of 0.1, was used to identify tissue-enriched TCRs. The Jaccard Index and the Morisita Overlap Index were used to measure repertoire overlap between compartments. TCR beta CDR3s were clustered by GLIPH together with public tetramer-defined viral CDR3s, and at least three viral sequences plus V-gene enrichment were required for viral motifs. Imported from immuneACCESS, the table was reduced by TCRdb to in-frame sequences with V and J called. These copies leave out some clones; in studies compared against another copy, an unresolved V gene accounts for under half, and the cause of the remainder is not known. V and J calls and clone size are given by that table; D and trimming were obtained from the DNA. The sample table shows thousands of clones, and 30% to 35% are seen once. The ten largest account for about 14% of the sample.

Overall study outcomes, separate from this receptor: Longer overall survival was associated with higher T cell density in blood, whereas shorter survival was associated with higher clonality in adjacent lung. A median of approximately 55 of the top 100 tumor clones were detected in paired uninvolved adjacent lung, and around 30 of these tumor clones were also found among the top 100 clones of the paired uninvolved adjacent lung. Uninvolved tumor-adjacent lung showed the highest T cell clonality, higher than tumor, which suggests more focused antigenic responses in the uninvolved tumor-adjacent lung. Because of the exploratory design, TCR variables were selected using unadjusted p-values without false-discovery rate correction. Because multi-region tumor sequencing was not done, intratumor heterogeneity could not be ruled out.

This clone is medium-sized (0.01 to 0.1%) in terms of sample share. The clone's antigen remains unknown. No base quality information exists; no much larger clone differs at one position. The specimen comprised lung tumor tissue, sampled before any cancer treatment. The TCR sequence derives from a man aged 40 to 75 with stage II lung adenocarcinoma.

The CDR3 reads as follows: CASSSGPWGTNEKLFF. The nucleotide sequence reads as follows: TGTGCCAGCAGCTCAGGGCCTTGGGGGACTAATGAAAAACTGTTTTTT. Recombination joined TRBV11-3 with TRBJ1-4; D gene: possibly TRBD1, on 5 matching bases. CDR3 length: 16 amino acids, cysteine to phenylalanine. The CDR3 DNA has 48 bases and is translated from base 1. The germline V gene provides CDR1 SGHNT and CDR2 YENEEA. V and J are truncated by 4 bases and 2 bases respectively, leaving an intervening sequence of 14 bases.